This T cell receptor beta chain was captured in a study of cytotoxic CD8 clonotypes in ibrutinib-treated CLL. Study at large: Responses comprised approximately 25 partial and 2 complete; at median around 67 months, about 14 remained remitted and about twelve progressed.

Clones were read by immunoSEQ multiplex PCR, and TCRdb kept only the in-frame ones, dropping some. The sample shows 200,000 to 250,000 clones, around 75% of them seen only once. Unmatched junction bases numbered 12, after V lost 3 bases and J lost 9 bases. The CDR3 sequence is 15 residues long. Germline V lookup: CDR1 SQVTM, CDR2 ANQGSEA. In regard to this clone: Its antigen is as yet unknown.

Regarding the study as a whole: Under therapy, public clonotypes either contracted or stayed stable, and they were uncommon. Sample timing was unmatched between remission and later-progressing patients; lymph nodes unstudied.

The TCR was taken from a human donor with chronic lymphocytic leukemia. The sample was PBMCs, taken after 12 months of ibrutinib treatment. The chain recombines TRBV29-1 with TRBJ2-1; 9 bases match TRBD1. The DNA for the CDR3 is TGCAGCGTTGAGCGCGGGACAGGGATTACGAGTGAGCAGTTCTTC. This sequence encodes CSVERGTGITSEQFF.